Below are 16 T cell receptor beta chains sequenced from a single sample in a study of T cell responses to AZD1222 COVID-19 vaccine. Sequencing was performed with immunoSEQ multiplex PCR; in TCRdb, only in-frame clones are kept and a portion is missing. The table has about 160,000 clones, under 95% seen once; the top ten hold 4% to 5.5%. The source material was peripheral blood, sampled on day 0 of MenACWY control vaccination. These receptors were obtained from an adult in good health.

The rearrangement uses TRBV7-9 and TRBJ1-1; TRBD1 agrees at 12 bases. The V and J ends lost 3 bases and 3 bases, in that order; junction bases with no gene match: 5. The germline CDR1 and CDR2 sequences are SEHNR and FQNEAQ (reference sequence). The CDR3 has 16 amino acids. The CDR3 DNA reads as TGTGCCAGCAGCTTCCGGGACAGGGGGCAAGACACTGAAGCTTTCTTT. It codes for CASSFRDRGQDTEAFF.

This clone was observed once. The J gene is TRBJ2-2, the V gene TRBV7-6; no reliable D call. Germline V gene sequence: CDR1 SGHVS, CDR2 FNYEAQ. The germline V and J ends were trimmed by 3 bases and 0 bases, with 17 bases remaining between them. This CDR3 has 18 residues. CDR3 sequence (DNA): TGTGCCAGCAGCTTTCGATCCCCCCCACCCCCGAACACCGGGGAGCTGTTTTTT. Protein sequence: CASSFRSPPPPNTGELFF. Together with reference TRBV7-6 and TRBJ2-2, the CDR3 gives the full variable domain: GAGVSQSPRYKVTKRGQDVALRCDPISGHVSLYWYRQALGQGPEFLTYFNYEAQQDKSGLPNDRFSAERPEGSISTLTIQRTEQRDSAMYRCASSFRSPPPPNTGELFFGEGSRLTVL.

The chain recombines TRBV18 with TRBJ1-6; 7 nucleotides align to TRBD1. Looked up from germline, CDR1 is KGHSH and CDR2 is LQKENI. V lost 3 bases and J lost 5; bases outside the gene matches: 4. The CDR3 spans 15 residues. The CDR3 region has the DNA TGTGCCAGCTCACCTACGGGACAGAATAATTCACCCCTCCACTTT. Encoded protein: CASSPTGQNNSPLHF.

The V call is TRBV19, the J call TRBJ2-1; TRBD1 matches at 9 bases. CDR1 LNHDA and CDR2 SQIVND come from the germline V gene (reference sequence). The V and J ends lost 4 bases and 6 bases, in that order; junction bases with no gene match: 4. This CDR3 comprises 14 residues. CDR3 sequence reads: CASSTHRGPNEQFF. For the CDR3, the DNA is TGTGCCAGTAGTACGCACAGGGGGCCCAATGAGCAGTTCTTC.

The chain combines TRBV7-8 with TRBJ2-1; 8 bases fit TRBD2. CDR1 SGHVS and CDR2 FQNEAQ come from the germline V gene. Unmatched junction bases numbered 0, after V lost 0 bases and J lost 14 bases. The CDR3 loop spans 11 amino acids. CDR3 DNA: TGTGCCAGCAGCTTAGCTAGCGGGGAGTTCTTC. Translated, it gives CASSLASGEFF.

The V call is TRBV6-6, the J call TRBJ2-1; D perhaps matches TRBD2 (5 bases). Germline V gene sequence: CDR1 MNHNY, CDR2 SVGAGI (reference sequence). The CDR3 runs to 14 residues. V was cut by 5 bases and J by 9 bases, with 17 bases left in between. CDR3 bases: TGTGCCAGCAGTCACGAGACGGGGTTCGGTGAGCAGTTCTTC. Amino acid sequence: CASSHETGFGEQFF.

The gene calls are TRBV4-1 and TRBJ2-5; D not certain. Trimming pared 0 bases from V and 0 bases from J, leaving 5 bases between. Per the germline V gene, CDR1 is MGHRA and CDR2 is YSYEKL. The CDR3 contains 14 residues. The CDR3 nucleotides are TGCGCCAGCAGCCAAGAGATGTACCAAGAGACCCAGTACTTC. Its protein is CASSQEMYQETQYF.

CDR3: CASSVGAGNTIYF. CDR3 nucleotides: TGTGCCAGCAGTGTAGGAGCTGGAAACACCATATATTTT. The chain uses TRBV27 and TRBJ1-3; D unresolved. Germline V gives CDR1 MNHEY, CDR2 SMNVEV (reference sequence). The CDR3 extends over 13 amino acids. V lost 5 bases and J 2 bases, leaving 7 bases between the germline ends.

The J gene is TRBJ2-1, the V gene TRBV7-3; 11 positions agree with TRBD2. V dropped 6 bases and J dropped 1; count of bases not matched to a gene: 2. The germline V gene encodes CDR1 SGHTA and CDR2 FQGTGA. The CDR3 runs 15 residues. This CDR3 is CASSTSGRSYNEQFF. The CDR3 DNA is TGTGCCAGCAGTACTAGCGGGAGATCCTACAATGAGCAGTTCTTC.

The chain combines TRBV27 with TRBJ1-2, with unresolved D. The V and J ends lost 6 bases and 0 bases respectively, with 17 bases between them. The CDR3 sequence is 16 residues long. The germline gives CDR1 MNHEY, CDR2 SMNVEV (reference sequence). The chain's CDR3 is CASSPEGGPANYGYTF. CDR3 nucleotides: TGTGCCAGCAGCCCCGAGGGTGGGCCCGCTAACTATGGCTACACCTTC.

The chain carries TRBV4-2 and TRBJ1-2; 7 bases are a match to TRBD1. V was pared by 4 bases and J by 4 bases, with 3 bases of the junction left unmatched. The CDR3 is 13 amino acids. Per germline, CDR1 LGHNA and CDR2 YNFKEQ. DNA of the CDR3: TGTGCCAGCAGCCCAGGGGACAGCTATGGCTACACCTTC. It codes for CASSPGDSYGYTF.

The chain combines TRBV11-3 with TRBJ1-2; D remains unclear. The CDR3 runs 13 residues. The V gene's germline CDR1 is SGHNT and CDR2 YENEEA. V was pared by 8 bases and J by 3 bases, with 13 bases between. The CDR3: CASATPGDYGYTF. The CDR3 DNA reads as TGTGCCAGCGCCACACCCGGTGACTATGGCTACACCTTC.

The V call is TRBV28, the J call TRBJ2-3; D remains unclear. Germline lookup yields CDR1 MDHEN and CDR2 SYDVKM. CDR3 length equals 14 residues. V was trimmed by 6 bases and J by 1 base, leaving 11 bases between them. In DNA form, the CDR3 reads TGTGCCAGCAGGAAAGTCCGGGGCACAGATACGCAGTATTTT. It is translated as CASRKVRGTDTQYF.

J is TRBJ1-5 and V is TRBV27; D call uncertain. Germline V lookup: CDR1 MNHEY, CDR2 SMNVEV (reference sequence). Between the trimmed V and J ends, which lost 5 bases and 3 bases, there was a span of 11 bases. The CDR3 is made up of 14 amino acids. The CDR3 is CASSQDGLNQPQHF. In DNA form, the CDR3 reads TGTGCCAGCAGTCAGGACGGACTCAATCAGCCCCAGCATTTT.

This chain connects TRBV5-8 to TRBJ2-1; no reliable D call. The CDR3 is made up of 14 amino acids. Trimming removed 2 bases from V and 5 bases from J, with 11 bases in between. Germline values: CDR1 SGHTS, CDR2 YDEGEE. CDR3 DNA: TGTGCCAGCAGCTTAGACGGACCGAACAATGAGCAGTTCTTC. It codes for CASSLDGPNNEQFF.

This chain connects TRBV14 to TRBJ2-7; D is perhaps TRBD1 or TRBD2 (5 bases each). The germline CDR1 and CDR2 sequences are SGHDN and FVKESK. V was cut by 4 bases and J by 0 bases, with 13 bases left in between. This CDR3 comprises 15 residues. This chain's CDR3 is CASSLAPGSSYEQYF. In nucleotides, the CDR3 is TGTGCCAGCAGCCTGGCCCCAGGGAGCTCCTACGAGCAGTACTTC.